The clone carrying this TCR beta chain was recorded a few times. Its target is not known. The entry originates in a study of post-analysis software for immune sequencing data. Study-wide findings and caveats: The study found significantly lower normalized Chao1 diversity in multiple sclerosis patients than in controls. Same-batch samples co-clustered strongly by F measure.

Unique molecular identifiers were present in the TCR beta cDNA libraries. Each CDR3 protein gets one entry after TCRdb re-called the PCR reads with MiXCR. The sample lists over 300,000 distinct CDR3 sequences, less than 35% occurring once. The sequencing input was blood. This sequence was found in a girl aged 5-17 years with multiple sclerosis.

This CDR3 is CASSRTGADTQYF. CDR3 coding DNA: TGTGCCAGCAGCCGAACTGGGGCAGATACGCAGTATTTT. This chain connects TRBV7-6 to TRBJ2-3; D remains ambiguous. CDR3 length: 13 residues. The germline gives CDR1 SGHVS, CDR2 FNYEAQ. V dropped 5 bases and J dropped 4 bases, with 10 bases sitting between them.